The 5 T cell receptor beta chains reported below all come from one sample, sequenced in a study of T cells in Graves' hyperthyroidism and ophthalmopathy. TCR beta CDR3 regions were amplified from RNA. During a first-round RT-PCR of the TCR CDR3, the HTBI primer set was used. Via MiXCR, TCRdb re-called the multiplex PCR reads, giving one row per CDR3 protein. This table holds about 590,000 distinct CDR3 sequences, 15% to 19% found once. The specimen was blood. These receptors all come from a woman aged 30 to 39 with Graves' hyperthyroidism.

The rearrangement links TRBV7-2 to TRBJ2-7; 9 positions match TRBD1. J lost 7 bases, V lost 1 base, and 5 bases had no gene match. This CDR3 region has 14 residues. CDR1 SGHTA and CDR2 FQGNSA come from the germline V gene. The CDR3 sequence: CASSLDRGHWEQYF. In nucleotides, the CDR3 is TGTGCCAGCAGCTTAGACAGGGGGCACTGGGAGCAGTACTTC.

This clonotype appeared many times. The chain uses TRBV13 and TRBJ2-4; perhaps TRBD1 as D (5 bases). The germline V and J ends were trimmed by 1 base and 6 bases, with 13 bases remaining between them. In germline, CDR1 is PRHDT, CDR2 FYEKMQ (reference sequence). The CDR3 runs to 15 residues. CDR3 bases: TGTGCCAGCAGCTTAGCCCCAGGGCGCGCAAACATTCAGTACTTC. Residues: CASSLAPGRANIQYF.

V and J are TRBV4-1 and TRBJ2-7; 10 bases align to TRBD1. The J segment lost 2 bases and the V segment lost 0 bases, leaving 13 bases of the junction unmatched. The germline CDR1 and CDR2 sequences are MGHRA and YSYEKL. The CDR3 is 19 residues long. The CDR3 bases are TGCGCCAGCAGCCAAGAAGGGGGCCTCCCGGGACAGGGGACCTACGAGCAGTACTTC. Protein product: CASSQEGGLPGQGTYEQYF.

The chain has TRBV10-3 and TRBJ1-2; D is undetermined. V dropped 10 bases and J dropped 2 bases, with 26 bases sitting between them. The CDR3 spans 17 residues. Germline V gives CDR1 ENHRY, CDR2 SYGVKD. Here the CDR3 DNA reads TGTGCCAGCAGCGCCAAAAGTTTGGCAAGGACGAACTATGGCTACACCTTC. This codes for CASSAKSLARTNYGYTF.

This clonotype was seen a few times. This chain uses TRBV7-2 with TRBJ2-7, with 8 nucleotides matching TRBD2. Germline V gene data show CDR1 as SGHTA and CDR2 as FQGNSA. The CDR3 has 19 residues. J lost 3 bases, V lost 9 bases, and 25 bases had no gene match. The CDR3 sequence is CASSMSSRDIWSGSYEQYF. In DNA form, the CDR3 reads TGTGCCAGTAGTATGAGCTCCCGGGACATTTGGAGCGGGAGCTACGAGCAGTACTTC. The variable domain in full, completed from reference TRBV7-2 and TRBJ2-7, reads GAGVSQSPSNKVTEKGKDVELRCDPISGHTALYWYRQSLGQGLEFLIYFQGNSAPDKSGLPSDRFSAERTGGSVSTLTIQRTQQEDSAVYLCASSMSSRDIWSGSYEQYFGPGTRLTVT.